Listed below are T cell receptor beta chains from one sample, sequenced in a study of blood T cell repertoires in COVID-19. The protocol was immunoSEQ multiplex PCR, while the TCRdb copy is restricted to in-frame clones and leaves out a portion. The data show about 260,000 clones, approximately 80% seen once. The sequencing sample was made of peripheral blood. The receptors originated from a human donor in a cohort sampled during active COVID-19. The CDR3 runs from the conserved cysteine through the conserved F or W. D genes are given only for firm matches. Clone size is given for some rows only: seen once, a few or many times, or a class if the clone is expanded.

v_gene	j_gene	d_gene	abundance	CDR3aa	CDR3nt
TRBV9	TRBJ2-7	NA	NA	CASSVGLLSSYEQYF	TGTGCCAGCAGCGTTGGGCTACTGAGCTCCTACGAGCAGTACTTC
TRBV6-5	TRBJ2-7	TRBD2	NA	CAVPSGRKAYEQYF	TGTGCCGTCCCGAGCGGGAGGAAAGCCTACGAGCAGTACTTC
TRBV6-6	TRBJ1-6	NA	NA	CASSRLATGSNSPLHF	TGTGCCAGCAGCCGTCTCGCTACAGGGAGTAATTCACCCCTCCACTTT
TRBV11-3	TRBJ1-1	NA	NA	CASSKTGENTEAFF	TGTGCCAGCAGCAAGACAGGTGAGAACACTGAAGCTTTCTTT
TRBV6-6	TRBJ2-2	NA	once	CAGLAWDTGELFF	TGTGCCGGACTGGCTTGGGACACCGGGGAGCTGTTTTTT
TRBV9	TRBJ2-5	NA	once	CASSVNGGRQETQYF	TGTGCCAGCAGCGTAAACGGGGGAAGGCAAGAGACCCAGTACTTC
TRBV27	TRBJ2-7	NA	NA	CASSRHGDSYEQYF	TGTGCCAGCAGCCGTCACGGGGACTCCTACGAGCAGTACTTC
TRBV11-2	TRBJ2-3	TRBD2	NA	CASSSRGLAGGPLLFTQYF	TGTGCCAGCAGCTCCCGAGGGCTAGCGGGGGGTCCACTCCTTTTTACGCAGTATTTT
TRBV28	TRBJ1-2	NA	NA	CASSPINDRHYGYTF	TGTGCCAGCAGCCCTATCAATGACAGACACTATGGCTACACCTTC
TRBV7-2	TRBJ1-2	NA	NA	CASSLEGPNGYTF	TGTGCCAGCAGCTTAGAGGGGCCGAATGGCTACACCTTC
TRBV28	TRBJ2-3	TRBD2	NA	CASSLVSGGVFAHTQYF	TGTGCCAGCAGTTTGGTTAGCGGGGGGGTCTTTGCGCATACGCAGTATTTT
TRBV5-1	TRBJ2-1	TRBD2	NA	CASEPIGGYEQFF	TGCGCCAGCGAGCCGATCGGGGGGTATGAGCAGTTCTTC
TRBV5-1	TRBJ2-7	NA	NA	CASSLDYRAYEQYF	TGCGCCAGCAGCTTGGATTACAGGGCCTACGAGCAGTACTTC
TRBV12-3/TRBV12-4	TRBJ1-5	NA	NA	CASSREPQPQHF	TGTGCCAGCAGCCGCGAACCGCAGCCCCAGCATTTT
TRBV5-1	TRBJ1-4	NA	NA	CASSLRGGADEKLFF	TGCGCCAGCAGCTTGCGAGGGGGGGCCGATGAAAAACTGTTTTTT
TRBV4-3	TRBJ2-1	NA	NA	CASSQDEWGGLNEQFF	TGCGCCAGCAGCCAAGATGAGTGGGGGGGCCTCAATGAGCAGTTCTTC
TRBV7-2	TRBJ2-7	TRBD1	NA	CASSWDRRYEQYF	TGTGCCAGCAGCTGGGACAGGCGCTACGAGCAGTACTTC
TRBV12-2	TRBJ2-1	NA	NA	CASRLARLAGGGDEQFF	TGTGCAAGTCGCTTGGCCCGACTAGCGGGAGGGGGGGATGAGCAGTTCTTC
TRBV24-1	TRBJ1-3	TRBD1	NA	CATSDPDDRGGGNTIYF	TGTGCCACCAGTGATCCCGATGACAGGGGAGGAGGAAACACCATATATTTT
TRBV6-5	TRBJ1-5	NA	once	CASSYGLNQPQHF	TGTGCCAGCAGTTACGGACTAAATCAGCCCCAGCATTTT
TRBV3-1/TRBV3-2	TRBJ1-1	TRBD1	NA	CASSRGPGTEAFF	TGTGCCAGCAGCAGGGGGCCCGGCACTGAAGCTTTCTTT
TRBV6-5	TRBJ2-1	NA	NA	CASRRLPSSYNEQFF	TGTGCCAGCAGACGACTACCAAGCTCCTACAATGAGCAGTTCTTC
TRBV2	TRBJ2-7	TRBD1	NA	CASRTGVREQYF	TGTGCCAGCAGGACAGGGGTTAGGGAGCAGTACTTC
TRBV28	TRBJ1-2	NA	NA	CASSYPWGPGGYTF	TGTGCCAGCAGTTACCCGTGGGGGCCGGGTGGCTACACCTTC
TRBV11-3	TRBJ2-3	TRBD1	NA	CASSHTGTGVKGDTQYF	TGTGCCAGCAGCCATACCGGGACAGGGGTTAAGGGAGATACGCAGTATTTT
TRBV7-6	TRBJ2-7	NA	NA	CASSLNMYEQYF	TGTGCCAGCAGCTTAAATATGTACGAGCAGTACTTC
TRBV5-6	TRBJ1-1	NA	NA	CASSSDPGVTEAFF	TGTGCCAGCAGTTCGGACCCAGGGGTCACTGAAGCTTTCTTT
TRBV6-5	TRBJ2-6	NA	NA	CASSYSEVTGANVLTF	TGTGCCAGCAGTTACTCGGAGGTAACCGGGGCCAACGTCCTGACTTTC
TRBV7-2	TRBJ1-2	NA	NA	CASSLPSYADKENYGYTF	TGTGCCAGCAGCTTACCCTCCTACGCGGACAAAGAGAACTATGGCTACACCTTC
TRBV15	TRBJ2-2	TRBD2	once	CATSRDLAGVGTGELFF	TGTGCCACCAGCAGAGATCTAGCGGGAGTTGGGACCGGGGAGCTGTTTTTT
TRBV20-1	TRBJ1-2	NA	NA	CSAQGHYGYTF	TGCAGTGCTCAGGGGCACTATGGCTACACCTTC
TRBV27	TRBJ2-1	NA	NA	CASSFLRRSYNEQFF	TGTGCCAGCAGTTTCCTAAGGCGGAGCTACAATGAGCAGTTCTTC
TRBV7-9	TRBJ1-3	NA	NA	CASSRGTTRRGDTIYF	TGTGCCAGCAGCCGCGGGACGACCCGGAGGGGAGACACCATATATTTT
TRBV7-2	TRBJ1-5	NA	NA	CASSNKGQGSSQPQHF	TGTGCCAGCAGCAACAAGGGGCAGGGTTCTTCTCAGCCCCAGCATTTT
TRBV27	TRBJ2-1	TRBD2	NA	CASSFRLAGGPLEIRNEQFF	TGTGCCAGCAGTTTCCGACTAGCGGGGGGGCCTTTAGAAATTCGCAATGAGCAGTTCTTC
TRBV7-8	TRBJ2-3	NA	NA	CASSLLGGSTDTQYF	TGTGCCAGCAGCCTCCTTGGCGGGAGCACAGATACGCAGTATTTT
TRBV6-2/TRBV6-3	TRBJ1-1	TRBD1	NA	CASSQQGAYTEAFF	TGTGCCAGCAGTCAACAGGGGGCATACACTGAAGCTTTCTTT
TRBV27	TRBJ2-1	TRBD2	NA	CASSSSGRAQFF	TGTGCCAGCAGTTCCAGCGGGAGGGCACAGTTCTTC
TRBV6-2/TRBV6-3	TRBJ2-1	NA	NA	CASSYRSTYNEQFF	TGTGCCAGCAGTTACAGATCTACTTACAATGAGCAGTTCTTC
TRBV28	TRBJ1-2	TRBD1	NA	CASSRDRGRYGYTF	TGTGCCAGCAGTCGAGACAGGGGACGTTATGGCTACACCTTC
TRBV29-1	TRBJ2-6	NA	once	CSATRRSGSGANVLTF	TGCAGCGCCACACGCAGGTCTGGCTCTGGGGCCAACGTCCTGACTTTC
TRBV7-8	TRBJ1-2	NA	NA	CASSRAGRGIYGYTF	TGTGCCAGCAGCCGCGCGGGCAGGGGCATCTATGGCTACACCTTC
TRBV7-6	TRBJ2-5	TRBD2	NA	CASSLGLAGHQETQYF	TGTGCCAGCAGCTTAGGGCTAGCGGGGCACCAAGAGACCCAGTACTTC
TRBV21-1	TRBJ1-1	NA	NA	CAFIPRSPMNTEAFF	TGTGCCTTCATCCCCCGTTCCCCTATGAACACTGAAGCTTTCTTT
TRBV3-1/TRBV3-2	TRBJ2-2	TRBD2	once	CASSPGGVIGPGELFF	TGTGCCAGCAGCCCCGGGGGGGTGATTGGGCCCGGGGAGCTGTTTTTT
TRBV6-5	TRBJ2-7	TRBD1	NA	CASRQGAGEQYF	TGTGCCAGCAGACAGGGGGCGGGGGAGCAGTACTTC
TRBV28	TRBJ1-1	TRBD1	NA	CASTGDRASNTEAFF	TGTGCCAGCACCGGGGACAGGGCCTCGAACACTGAAGCTTTCTTT
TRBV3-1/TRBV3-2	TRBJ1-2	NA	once	CASSRQLGGGPSNYGYTF	TGTGCCAGCAGCCGCCAATTGGGGGGGGGCCCATCTAACTATGGCTACACCTTC
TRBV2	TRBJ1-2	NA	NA	CASSRDNRGYGYTF	TGTGCCAGCAGTCGGGACAACAGAGGCTATGGCTACACCTTC
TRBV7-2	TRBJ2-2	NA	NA	CASSLVLEIGELFF	TGTGCCAGCAGCTTAGTGCTAGAGATCGGGGAGCTGTTTTTT
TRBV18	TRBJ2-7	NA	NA	CASSPYGVGEQYF	TGTGCCAGCTCACCTTACGGGGTCGGAGAGCAGTACTTC
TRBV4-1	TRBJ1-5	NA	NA	CASSRSEGDNQPQHF	TGCGCCAGCAGCCGATCCGAGGGTGACAATCAGCCCCAGCATTTT
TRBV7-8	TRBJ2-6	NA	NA	CASSLGSSGANVLTF	TGTGCCAGCAGCTTAGGGAGCTCTGGGGCCAACGTCCTGACTTTC
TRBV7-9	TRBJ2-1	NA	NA	CASSLGFGGGDYNEQFF	TGTGCCAGCAGCTTAGGTTTTGGCGGGGGCGATTACAATGAGCAGTTCTTC
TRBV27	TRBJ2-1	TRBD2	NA	CASGLAGASSSEQFF	TGTGCCAGCGGATTAGCGGGGGCCTCGTCCTCTGAGCAGTTCTTC